The following is a T cell receptor beta chain sequence with its context. The length of the CDR3 is 14 residues. Unmatched junction bases numbered 9, after V lost 0 bases and J lost 12 bases. CDR1 and CDR2 from the germline V gene are SEHNR and FQNEAQ (reference sequence). The source of the sample is a study of blood T cell repertoires in COVID-19. Study-wide context: The United States, Italy and Spain supplied acute and convalescent COVID-19 samples. Sources were T cells, B-cell-depleted T cells, or PBMCs; the material itself was cDNA or gDNA.

In the authors' methods: Quantification of nucleated cells was approximated via reference gene primer amplification. The data were produced by immunoSEQ multiplex PCR, yet TCRdb's version contains in-frame clones alone and is incomplete. V and J calls and clone size are those listed in that table; D and trimming were worked out from the DNA. Of fewer than 50,000 clones listed, about 88% are singletons. The sequencing input was peripheral blood. The gene calls are TRBV7-9 and TRBJ1-2; 8 nucleotides agree with TRBD1. The sequence came from a man between 45 and 60 years old with active COVID-19. The CDR3: CASSLAFGQGEDTF. In DNA, the CDR3 is TGTGCCAGCAGCTTAGCTTTCGGACAGGGTGAGGACACCTTC. Variable domain in full (rest from reference TRBV7-9 and TRBJ1-2): DTGVSQNPRHKITKRGQNVTFRCDPISEHNRLYWYRQTLGQGPEFLTYFQNEAQLEKSRLLSDRFSAERPKGSFSTLEIQRTEQGDSAMYLCASSLAFGQGEDTFGSGTRLTVV.